The clone carrying this T cell receptor beta chain was detected ten times or more. What it binds is unknown. 5'-RACE, quantitative and with molecular barcodes, yielded the TCR beta libraries. TCRdb re-analysed the 5' RACE reads in MiXCR, keeping a single row per CDR3 protein. The sample gives some 330,000 distinct CDR3 sequences, roughly 8% of which show up once; roughly 15% is in the top ten. Deletions cut 0 bases from V and 2 bases from J, with 15 bases between. This CDR3 spans 17 amino acids. The germline gives CDR1 MGHRA, CDR2 YSYEKL. This sample is part of a study of CD8 T cells in ankylosing spondylitis. The study, taken as a whole, reports: Certain motif variants had earlier been reported in reactive arthritis synovial fluid and blood. Disease-linked clones bore a CD8+ phenotype, appearing relatively rarely in peripheral blood. Within matched ankylosing spondylitis synovial fluid, disease-linked clones were reportedly significantly enriched. Ankylosing spondylitis blood appeared to be characterized by a TCR beta motif of 8 or 9 highly homologous variants.

This receptor was obtained from a male donor with ankylosing spondylitis. Sequencing used blood, either unsorted or a sorted T cell fraction (not recorded which). V gene TRBV4-1 combines with J gene TRBJ2-3; D may be TRBD2 (6 bases). CDR3 loop: CASSQDGTSPDTDTQYF. CDR3 DNA: TGCGCCAGCAGCCAAGACGGCACTAGCCCAGACACAGATACGCAGTATTTT.